These T cell receptor beta chains were read from a single sample in a study of Graves' ophthalmopathy and Graves' hyperthyroidism. MiXCR was run by TCRdb on the multiplex PCR reads, yielding one entry per CDR3 protein. The sample carries 230,000 or so distinct CDR3 sequences, approximately 42% recorded once. The sequenced material came from peripheral blood. The receptors were gathered from an adult man with Graves' ophthalmopathy. Both conserved end residues are trimmed from each CDR3.

j_call v_call cdr3_aa
TRBJ2-5 TRBV7-2 ASSLESSGGAETQY
TRBJ1-2 TRBV7-9 ASSFQGDWDYGYT
TRBJ2-7 TRBV24-1 ATPYRVSYEQY
TRBJ1-5 TRBV7-6 ASSPQGYSNQPQH
TRBJ1-2 TRBV29-1 SVDGDTANYGYT
TRBJ1-1 TRBV7-9 ASSLGTTTEAF
TRBJ2-5 TRBV24-1 ATSDPGGNQETQY
TRBJ1-2 TRBV7-8 ASSPHGRIYT
TRBJ2-7 TRBV7-9 ASRRGEIEQY
TRBJ1-4 TRBV29-1 SVGEGKLF
TRBJ2-5 TRBV6-5 ASSYLMLAGSFAKTQY
TRBJ2-7 TRBV9 ASSVGGVGAREQY
TRBJ2-7 TRBV10-3 AEHPGNEQY
TRBJ2-7 TRBV12-3/TRBV12-4 ASSLGVRSYEQY
TRBJ1-2 TRBV5-1 ASSLGWADRWGYT
TRBJ1-1 TRBV6-6 ASSTPDREGTEAF
TRBJ1-2 TRBV5-1 ASSLTGNGYT
TRBJ2-5 TRBV19 ASSMEEGETQY
TRBJ2-7 TRBV6-2/TRBV6-3 ASSSYGTGGDEQY
TRBJ2-2 TRBV10-3 AITERTGTGELF
TRBJ2-7 TRBV20-1 SARVGSKDEQY
TRBJ1-2 TRBV20-1 SARDLGRSYGYT
TRBJ1-4 TRBV9 ASSSQRHNEKLF
TRBJ1-1 TRBV29-1 SVVPGAGKKGTEAF
TRBJ1-1 TRBV10-3 AISLQGNTEAF
TRBJ2-6 TRBV24-1 ATSDLAPPGANVLT
TRBJ2-5 TRBV10-3 ASSQGGQSPPY
TRBJ2-7 TRBV2 ASSARTAFGSYEQY
TRBJ2-7 TRBV6-5 ASKTASGSSYEQY
TRBJ1-4 TRBV10-3 ASSYGGTSEKLF
TRBJ1-1 TRBV5-1 ASSEPGQVNTEAF
TRBJ2-6 TRBV10-2 ASSPAGVNSGANVLT
TRBJ1-1 TRBV29-1 SVGTYSNTEAF
TRBJ2-7 TRBV7-9 ASSPPGLTSYEQY
TRBJ2-7 TRBV6-5 ASSYLASGFSYEQY
TRBJ1-1 TRBV10-2 ASSEDLGRTEAF
TRBJ1-2 TRBV19 ASRPGQGAYGYT
TRBJ2-7 TRBV6-5 ASSYSNGRDEQY
TRBJ1-3 TRBV20-1 SATQGHLSGNTIY
TRBJ1-1 TRBV11-2 ASSEGTVGNTEAF
TRBJ1-1 TRBV29-1 SVEEADNTEAF
TRBJ2-2 TRBV10-3 ASSGRGIGELF
TRBJ1-2 TRBV29-1 SVEGSLYGYT
TRBJ2-7 TRBV7-2 ASTAGWGVEQY
TRBJ1-4 TRBV7-2 ASSLRGRGATNEKLF
TRBJ2-7 TRBV7-9 ASSLKGGPLSYEQY
TRBJ2-3 TRBV9 ASSVASGGGDTQY
TRBJ1-1 TRBV10-3 AISYEGGTEAF
TRBJ2-5 TRBV11-1 ASSPGTVQETQY
TRBJ1-5 TRBV15 ATSRDLPGTPRSNQPQH
TRBJ2-5 TRBV12-3/TRBV12-4 ASSQGGGDETQY
TRBJ1-6 TRBV7-9 AGSWGQNNSPLH
TRBJ2-7 TRBV5-1 ASSILQGGDEQY
TRBJ2-5 TRBV12-3/TRBV12-4 ASSFRGGETQY
TRBJ2-7 TRBV6-1 ASSRDVYEQY
NA TRBV5-1 ASSTTGLGTQY
TRBJ2-7 TRBV9 ASTLPGSYEQY
TRBJ1-2 TRBV2 ASTDSGDT
TRBJ2-7 TRBV20-1 SARKTDRLPYEQY
TRBJ2-7 TRBV29-1 SVEGEGQVGTYEQY